The rows below give T cell receptor beta chains drawn from one sample of a study of T cell responses to AZD1222 COVID-19 vaccine. Assay: immunoSEQ multiplex PCR; the TCRdb copy retains only in-frame clones and omits some. The table includes about 170,000 clones, around 90% detected once. The source material was peripheral blood, sampled 28 days after the second dose of the MenACWY control vaccine. The source of these receptors is an adult who received the MenACWY meningococcal vaccine as a control. The CDR3 runs from the conserved cysteine through the conserved F or W. Each record gives: clone size, D gene, J gene, V gene, CDR3 length, CDR3 protein, CDR3 DNA. The D gene is left open where the match is weak. Clone size is stated in some rows and not others, as once, few, many or a class when expanded.

abundance: .
d_gene: .
j_gene: TRBJ1-4
v_gene: TRBV18
len: 17
CDR3aa: CASSSAPSRATNEKLFF
CDR3nt: TGTGCCAGCTCATCGGCTCCTTCAAGGGCAACTAATGAAAAACTGTTTTTT

abundance: .
d_gene: .
j_gene: TRBJ2-7
v_gene: TRBV6-2/TRBV6-3
len: 13
CDR3aa: CASSYLQTYEQYF
CDR3nt: TGTGCCAGCAGTTATCTCCAAACCTACGAGCAGTACTTC

abundance: .
d_gene: .
j_gene: TRBJ2-7
v_gene: TRBV19
len: 16
CDR3aa: CASSTQSGITFYEQYF
CDR3nt: TGTGCCAGTAGTACCCAAAGTGGGATTACTTTCTACGAGCAGTACTTC

abundance: few
d_gene: TRBD1
j_gene: TRBJ1-5
v_gene: TRBV2
len: 14
CDR3aa: CASREDRVGQPQHF
CDR3nt: TGTGCCAGCAGGGAGGACAGGGTTGGGCAGCCCCAGCATTTT

abundance: .
d_gene: TRBD1
j_gene: TRBJ2-3
v_gene: TRBV24-1
len: 18
CDR3aa: CATSDLLTGGLSTDTQYF
CDR3nt: TGTGCCACCAGTGATTTGCTAACAGGGGGCCTTAGCACAGATACGCAGTATTTT

abundance: .
d_gene: TRBD1
j_gene: TRBJ1-1
v_gene: TRBV18
len: 17
CDR3aa: CASSPRLIEGAFTEAFF
CDR3nt: TGTGCCAGCTCACCACGTTTGATTGAGGGGGCTTTCACTGAAGCTTTCTTT

abundance: .
d_gene: .
j_gene: TRBJ1-1
v_gene: TRBV19
len: 14
CDR3aa: CASSLVSGGTEAFF
CDR3nt: TGTGCCAGTAGTCTGGTGTCGGGAGGCACTGAAGCTTTCTTT

abundance: .
d_gene: .
j_gene: TRBJ1-3
v_gene: TRBV30
len: 12
CDR3aa: CAWSSPLGTIYF
CDR3nt: TGTGCCTGGAGTTCGCCTCTTGGCACCATATATTTT

abundance: .
d_gene: .
j_gene: TRBJ1-4
v_gene: TRBV5-1
len: 13
CDR3aa: CASSQGRSEKLFF
CDR3nt: TGCGCCAGCAGCCAGGGTCGGAGTGAAAAACTGTTTTTT

abundance: .
d_gene: TRBD2
j_gene: TRBJ2-3
v_gene: TRBV7-2
len: 18
CDR3aa: CASSLAYDSSGSSDTQYF
CDR3nt: TGTGCCAGCAGCTTAGCGTACGATTCTAGCGGGAGTTCAGATACGCAGTATTTT

abundance: .
d_gene: .
j_gene: TRBJ1-1
v_gene: TRBV3-1/TRBV3-2
len: 15
CDR3aa: CASSQDPHGSTEAFF
CDR3nt: TGTGCCAGCAGCCAAGACCCCCATGGGAGCACTGAAGCTTTCTTT

abundance: .
d_gene: .
j_gene: TRBJ1-2
v_gene: TRBV3-1/TRBV3-2
len: 15
CDR3aa: CASSQVPGRLDGYTF
CDR3nt: TGTGCCAGCAGCCAAGTTCCGGGACGGCTAGACGGCTACACCTTC

abundance: .
d_gene: TRBD1
j_gene: TRBJ2-5
v_gene: TRBV5-8
len: 15
CDR3aa: CASSTGQGGWETQYF
CDR3nt: TGTGCCAGCAGCACCGGACAGGGGGGTTGGGAGACCCAGTACTTC

abundance: .
d_gene: .
j_gene: TRBJ1-4
v_gene: TRBV28
len: 13
CDR3aa: CASSTTTNEKLFF
CDR3nt: TGTGCCAGCAGTACTACAACTAATGAAAAACTGTTTTTT

abundance: .
d_gene: .
j_gene: TRBJ2-3
v_gene: TRBV7-2
len: 15
CDR3aa: CASSLGGVSTDTQYF
CDR3nt: TGTGCCAGCAGCTTAGGCGGGGTTAGCACAGATACGCAGTATTTT

abundance: .
d_gene: .
j_gene: TRBJ1-3
v_gene: TRBV6-5
len: 12
CDR3aa: CASGQGGNTIYF
CDR3nt: TGTGCCAGCGGACAAGGTGGAAACACCATATATTTT

abundance: .
d_gene: .
j_gene: TRBJ1-5
v_gene: TRBV18
len: 16
CDR3aa: CASSRLGLPRGQPQHF
CDR3nt: TGTGCCAGCTCACGTTTAGGACTCCCCAGGGGCCAGCCCCAGCATTTT

abundance: .
d_gene: .
j_gene: TRBJ1-5
v_gene: TRBV28
len: 18
CDR3aa: CASDELGRAHYSNQPQHF
CDR3nt: TGTGCCAGCGACGAATTAGGCAGGGCCCATTATAGCAATCAGCCCCAGCATTTT

abundance: .
d_gene: .
j_gene: TRBJ2-1
v_gene: TRBV20-1
len: 11
CDR3aa: CSASRGDEQFF
CDR3nt: TGCAGTGCTAGCCGCGGCGATGAGCAGTTCTTC

abundance: .
d_gene: .
j_gene: TRBJ1-1
v_gene: TRBV7-6
len: 15
CDR3aa: CASSTQAGLNTEAFF
CDR3nt: TGTGCCAGCAGCACCCAGGCAGGACTGAACACTGAAGCTTTCTTT

abundance: .
d_gene: .
j_gene: TRBJ1-5
v_gene: TRBV27
len: 13
CDR3aa: CASSWDGNQPQHF
CDR3nt: TGTGCCAGCAGCTGGGACGGCAATCAGCCCCAGCATTTT

abundance: .
d_gene: TRBD2
j_gene: TRBJ2-3
v_gene: TRBV4-2
len: 17
CDR3aa: CASSQDLGLAGTDTQYF
CDR3nt: TGTGCCAGCAGCCAAGACCTTGGACTAGCGGGAACAGATACGCAGTATTTT

abundance: .
d_gene: .
j_gene: TRBJ1-2
v_gene: TRBV7-2
len: 15
CDR3aa: CASSLGSGANYGYTF
CDR3nt: TGTGCCAGCAGCTTAGGGTCAGGGGCCAACTATGGCTACACCTTC

abundance: .
d_gene: .
j_gene: TRBJ1-4
v_gene: TRBV27
len: 13
CDR3aa: CASRGTANEKLFF
CDR3nt: TGTGCCAGCAGAGGGACGGCTAATGAAAAACTGTTTTTT

abundance: .
d_gene: .
j_gene: TRBJ2-1
v_gene: TRBV5-1
len: 13
CDR3aa: CASSSITGGEQFF
CDR3nt: TGCGCCAGCAGCTCGATAACGGGTGGTGAGCAGTTCTTC

abundance: once
d_gene: .
j_gene: TRBJ2-1
v_gene: TRBV7-3
len: 14
CDR3aa: CASSPPGLYNEQFF
CDR3nt: TGTGCCAGCAGCCCTCCAGGGCTCTACAATGAGCAGTTCTTC

abundance: .
d_gene: TRBD1
j_gene: TRBJ2-7
v_gene: TRBV6-5
len: 14
CDR3aa: CASSWGQGSYEQYF
CDR3nt: TGTGCCAGCAGTTGGGGACAGGGTTCCTACGAGCAGTACTTC

abundance: .
d_gene: TRBD1
j_gene: TRBJ1-5
v_gene: TRBV24-1
len: 16
CDR3aa: CATSDPGQGGNQPQHF
CDR3nt: TGTGCCACCAGTGACCCGGGACAGGGTGGGAATCAGCCCCAGCATTTT

abundance: .
d_gene: .
j_gene: TRBJ2-3
v_gene: TRBV6-5
len: 14
CDR3aa: CASSYAGFTDTQYF
CDR3nt: TGTGCCAGCAGTTACGCGGGATTCACAGATACGCAGTATTTT

abundance: .
d_gene: .
j_gene: TRBJ1-5
v_gene: TRBV19
len: 16
CDR3aa: CASSIEGALSNQPQHF
CDR3nt: TGTGCCAGTAGTATAGAGGGGGCGCTGAGCAATCAGCCCCAGCATTTT

abundance: .
d_gene: TRBD1
j_gene: TRBJ2-5
v_gene: TRBV28
len: 16
CDR3aa: CASSGLTGGPKETQYF
CDR3nt: TGTGCCAGCAGTGGGCTAACAGGGGGTCCGAAAGAGACCCAGTACTTC

abundance: .
d_gene: TRBD1
j_gene: TRBJ1-2
v_gene: TRBV28
len: 17
CDR3aa: CASSLYSRQGDNYGYTF
CDR3nt: TGTGCCAGCAGTTTATATTCCCGACAGGGGGACAACTATGGCTACACCTTC

abundance: .
d_gene: .
j_gene: TRBJ1-5
v_gene: TRBV3-1/TRBV3-2
len: 15
CDR3aa: CASSQGTASNQPQHF
CDR3nt: TGTGCCAGCAGCCAAGGGACGGCTAGCAATCAGCCCCAGCATTTT

abundance: .
d_gene: TRBD2
j_gene: TRBJ2-2
v_gene: TRBV9
len: 20
CDR3aa: CASSVGPPMSSGRASGELFF
CDR3nt: TGTGCCAGCAGCGTAGGCCCCCCGATGAGTAGCGGGAGGGCCTCCGGGGAGCTGTTTTTT

abundance: .
d_gene: TRBD1
j_gene: TRBJ2-1
v_gene: TRBV28
len: 14
CDR3aa: CASSLGQGFNEQFF
CDR3nt: TGTGCCAGCAGTTTGGGACAGGGATTCAATGAGCAGTTCTTC